This paragraph covers one TCR beta chain sequence. Its target is unknown. The naive CD8 population came from CD45RO-negative cells selected for CCR7, without terminally differentiated effector memory CD45RA+ cells. This record comes from a study of shared clonotypes between healthy human individuals. Study-level points and caveats: Some naive CD4 clonotypes, roughly 5%, turned up in common across four donors.

Here immunoSEQ multiplex PCR was the method, and the copy in TCRdb shows in-frame clones only, minus some. The sample records 2 million to 2.5 million clones, 85% to 95% being singletons. There are 14 residues in the CDR3. The germline CDR1 and CDR2 sequences are SEHNR and FQNEAQ (reference sequence). Germline trimming cut 6 bases from V and 2 bases from J; bases unmatched to any gene: 3. The source of this sequence is a man aged 18 to 30 in good health. Some clones in this sample may be carry-over from other donors' samples. The gene calls are TRBV7-9 and TRBJ2-1, with 8 bases lining up with TRBD1. The sample comprised naive CD8+ T cells from PBMCs. CDR3 DNA: TGTGCCAGCAGTTCGACAGGGGCCTACAATGAGCAGTTCTTC. It specifies CASSSTGAYNEQFF.